This TCR beta chain comes out of a study of T cell repertoires in cytomegalovirus infection (dated by TCRdb to the late 2010s). As for the study more broadly: Alongside well-studied HLA-B-restricted epitopes, the peptide stimulations were aimed at recently identified HLA-C-restricted CMV epitopes, whose presentation resists viral immunomodulation. Because public TCR beta signatures pointed to carriage of CMV infection together with the matching HLA type, the HLA type of each donor mattered for the analysis. What the research found in general, with its limitations: In both this cohort and an independent cohort of several hundred donors, the cumulative frequency of public TCR beta family members distinguished carriers of CMV infection plus the relevant HLA type. In the ex vivo response, HLA-C-restricted CMV-specific TCR beta clonotypes were dominant, and in two of eight donors the single most frequent clonotype came from this HLA-C-restricted group.

Sample treatment or condition, as interpreted from the label and publication: in vitro stimulation with specific CMV peptide epitopes to enrich CMV-specific T cells. The CDR3 covers 16 residues, taking in both the cysteine and the phenylalanine. Of the read, only the CDR3 DNA is kept; its 48 bases are in frame from base 1. Reading the germline V gene gives CDR1 SGHTA and CDR2 FQGNSA. The junction carries 21 bases between V and J, which are trimmed by 5 bases and 7 bases respectively. Details on this clonotype: The antigen it binds to is not known. Base-call qualities are not available, and no considerably larger clone is one nucleotide away.

The instrument was an Illumina HiSeq 1500. The public reads were reprocessed in TCRdb via fastp at Q25 and MiXCR, keeping in-frame beta chains. For every CDR3 protein sequence, its rows merge into one entry that carries the most common genes and DNA. The sample table lists about 330,000 distinct CDR3 sequences, about 35% of them with a count of one. The leading ten clones occupy about 13% of the sample. The sequencing here drew on cultured PBMCs, taken from culture after CMV antigen stimulation. The sequence is built from TRBV7-2 and TRBJ2-4, with TRBD1 perhaps the D gene, on 9 matching bases. The TCR sequence derives from a human donor in good health (CMV status not recorded). Some clones in this sample may be carry-over from other donors' samples. The DNA is TGTGCCAGCAGCCCTCCGGGGGGGGACAGGGTGAACATTCAGTACTTC. This codes for CASSPPGGDRVNIQYF.